This entry lists 10 T cell receptor beta chains sequenced from one sample in a study of CD8+ T cells in alopecia areata. Extracted RNA was reverse transcribed, and the resulting cDNA served as sequencing template. The protocol was immunoSEQ multiplex PCR, while the TCRdb copy is restricted to in-frame clones and leaves out a portion. The table lists around 290,000 clones, with no singletons. Cutaneous lymph node cells were pooled, and they were sorted using CD4, CD8alpha, NKG2D, NKG2ACE and other markers. The sequencing input was CD4+ T cells sorted from a lymph node. These receptors all stem from a C3H/HeJ mouse with alopecia areata. This line is of MHC haplotype H2-k.

In its sample, this clone was seen many times. Genes and germline are mouse. Read data end 4 residues before the CDR3 end; the end is taken from the germline J gene. The V and J genes are TRBV1 and TRBJ1-2; the match to TRBD1 covers 7 bases. Unmatched junction bases numbered 4, after V lost 0 bases and J lost 0 bases. Germline CDR1 is NSQYPW and CDR2 is LRSPGD (reference sequence). The CDR3 extends over 16 amino acids. CDR3 region: CTCSADPRGANSDYTF. The sequenced CDR3 bases are TGCACCTGCAGTGCAGATCCCAGGGGGGCAAACTCC.

This clone has only a few counts. Mouse gene names apply. Read sequence stops 3 residues before the CDR3 end, and the germline J gene provides the missing end. The rearrangement links TRBV5 to TRBJ1-6, with 9 bases identical to TRBD1. TRBJ1-6 is noted as an ORF with a role that remains uncertain. The germline V gene has CDR1 LGHNA and CDR2 YNLKQL (reference sequence). The CDR3 consists of 18 residues. The V gene end was trimmed by 0 bases and the J gene end by 0 bases; junction bases not matched to a gene: 3. CDR3 amino acids: CASSQDDRGNSYNSPLYF. Incomplete CDR3 DNA: TGTGCCAGCAGCCAAGATGACAGGGGGAATTCCTATAATTCGCCC.

This clone has just a few counts. The gene symbols are mouse symbols. The DNA read from the CDR3 is TGCACCTGCAGTGCAGATCCGGACAGGGGTCGGGCT. Translation gives CTCSADPDRGRA. The CDR3 in its entirety is CTCSADPDRGRAEQFF. The V call is TRBV1, the J call TRBJ2-1; 9 bases fit TRBD1. The observed sequence ends 4 residues before the CDR3 terminus, with the missing tail filled in from the germline J gene. Germline loops: CDR1 NSQYPW, CDR2 LRSPGD (reference sequence). The CDR3 runs 16 residues. Complete variable domain (other parts from reference TRBV1 and TRBJ2-1): VTLLEQNPRWRLVPRGQAVNLRCILKNSQYPWMSWYQQDLQKQLQWLFTLRSPGDKEVKSLPGADYLATRVTDTELRLQVANMSQGRTLYCTCSADPDRGRAEQFFGPGTRLTVL.

Of note for this clone: The germline and genes are mouse ones. The read falls 4 residues short of the CDR3 end, and the missing part is taken from the germline J gene. The J gene is TRBJ2-1, the V gene TRBV19; 9 nucleotides agree with TRBD2. V was clipped by 5 bases and J by 2 bases; unmatched bases: 5. The CDR3 consists of 15 residues. The V gene's germline CDR1 is FNHDT and CDR2 SITEND (reference sequence). The sequenced CDR3 bases are TGTGCCAGCAGCCCCTACTGGGGGGACTATGCT. Protein sequence: CASSPYWGDYA. From start to end, the CDR3 is CASSPYWGDYAEQFF.

The table lists this clone with a few counts. Mouse gene names apply. The observed sequence ends 4 residues before the CDR3 terminus, with the missing tail filled in from the germline J gene. The J gene is TRBJ2-1, the V gene TRBV13-1; D might be TRBD1 (6 bases). Trimming pared 5 bases from V and 0 bases from J, leaving 12 bases between. The CDR3 runs 15 residues. Germline loops: CDR1 NSHNY, CDR2 SYGAGN. Here the CDR3 reads CASRRGHYNYAEQFF. The sequenced CDR3 bases are TGTGCCAGCAGGAGGGGACACTATAACTATGCT.

Of note for this clone: Gene names follow the mouse nomenclature. The read finishes 4 residues shy of the CDR3 end, and the germline J gene is used to complete it. The chain is built from TRBV5 and TRBJ2-3, with 9 positions matching TRBD1. V was pared by 1 base and J by 3 bases, with 5 bases of the junction left unmatched. The germline V gene has CDR1 LGHNA and CDR2 YNLKQL (reference sequence). The CDR3 runs 16 residues. The CDR3 spells CASSQGQGVGAETLYF. CDR3 bases read: TGTGCCAGCAGCCAAGGACAGGGGGTCGGGGCAGAA.

This clone was seen only a few times. Gene names refer to mouse genes. The read halts 4 residues ahead of the CDR3 end, with the missing end drawn from the germline J gene. The chain employs TRBV19 and TRBJ2-3, with D tentatively TRBD1 (5 bases). The CDR3 covers 16 residues. The V end lost 1 base, the J end lost 0 bases, and 12 bases lay between the germline ends. CDR1 is FNHDT and CDR2 is SITEND in the germline V gene (reference sequence). This CDR3 is CASSIKGRESAETLYF. The sequenced CDR3 bases are TGTGCCAGCAGTATAAAGGGGAGGGAGAGTGCAGAA.

For this clone: Gene names are mouse gene names. The read ends 4 residues before the CDR3 terminus; that terminus is restored from the germline J gene. The same CDR3 can be traced to other DNA sequences in this sample. The chain employs TRBV19 and TRBJ1-1; 7 nucleotides agree with TRBD1. Germline loops: CDR1 FNHDT, CDR2 SITEND (reference sequence). The CDR3 is 14 residues long. Trimming cost V 2 bases and J 1 base; bases outside gene matches: 2. The CDR3 region is CASSIQGGNTEVFF. The CDR3 DNA, read in part, is TGTGCCAGCAGTATTCAGGGGGGAAACACA.

Comment on this clone: Genes and germline come from the mouse. Read data end 4 residues before the CDR3 end; the end is taken from the germline J gene. The chain couples TRBV1 to TRBJ2-7, with D perhaps matching TRBD1 (6 bases). Trimming removed 2 bases at V and 3 bases at J, with 11 bases between. Germline values: CDR1 NSQYPW, CDR2 LRSPGD (reference sequence). The length of the CDR3 is 14 residues. CDR3 DNA (partial): TGCACCTGCAGTGCAACCCCGGACAGCTAT. Protein: CTCSATPDSY. The whole CDR3 sequence reads CTCSATPDSYEQYF.

This clone turned up a few times. Gene names follow the mouse nomenclature. The read is 4 residues too short to cover the CDR3 end, so that end is filled in from the germline J gene. This chain joins TRBV13-1 and TRBJ2-3, with D possibly matching TRBD1 (6 bases). CDR1 and CDR2 (germline): NSHNY, SYGAGN. V was clipped by 3 bases and J by 0 bases, with 11 bases between them. The CDR3 contains 15 residues. The CDR3 loop reads CASSASQGSAETLYF. Partial CDR3 DNA: TGTGCCAGCAGTGCATCACAGGGAAGTGCAGAA.